The 9 T cell receptor beta chains listed next were all sequenced from one sample in a study of cytomegalovirus exposure and HLA in healthy donors. In the PCR, 60 Vbeta and 13 Jbeta primers were used. TCRdb's table, derived via immunoSEQ multiplex PCR, lists solely in-frame clones and lacks some. The sample contains fewer than 120,000 clones, around three quarters of which appear only once. Sequences were obtained from PBMCs. These receptors originate from a woman in her twenties or thirties in good health and CMV-seronegative.

This rearrangement joins TRBV27 to TRBJ2-5, with TRBD2 matching 7 bases. This CDR3 contains 13 residues. V was pared by 6 bases and J by 12 bases, with 13 bases of the junction left unmatched. CDR1 is MNHEY, CDR2 SMNVEV, per germline (reference sequence). The CDR3 here is CASSVGGAMPKYF. The DNA of the CDR3 is TGTGCCAGCAGCGTGGGAGGGGCCATGCCTAAGTACTTC.

This clone was detected once. Because the CDR3's place on the DNA is in doubt, the DNA is left out and the CDR3 is given as listed by TCRdb. The V and J genes are TRBV7-5 and TRBJ2-7; the table calls TRBD1, which could not be checked here. TRBV7-5 represents a pseudogene. Including both end residues, the CDR3 is 15 amino acids long. The CDR3 sequence is CVRSFGRGNAYEQYF.

The V and J genes are TRBV5-1 and TRBJ1-5; the D gene is possibly TRBD1 (5 bases). V was cut by 0 bases and J by 7 bases, with 14 bases left in between. Germline V gene lookup returns CDR1 SGHRS and CDR2 YFSETQ. This CDR3 has 15 amino acids. This CDR3 is CASSLAGGYRQPQHF. CDR3 coding DNA: TGCGCCAGCAGCTTGGCCGGGGGGTACCGCCAGCCCCAGCATTTT.

The V gene is TRBV27, the J gene TRBJ2-7, with D possibly matching TRBD1 (6 bases). This CDR3 has 12 residues. Trimming removed 6 bases at V and 7 bases at J, with 13 bases between. Looked up from germline, CDR1 is MNHEY and CDR2 is SMNVEV (reference sequence). The CDR3 DNA is TGTGCCAGCAGACGCTCGCAGGGGGAGCAGTACTTC. This gives the protein CASRRSQGEQYF.

V and J are TRBV11-3 and TRBJ1-4; D remains unclear. The germline V gene has CDR1 SGHNT and CDR2 YENEEA. The length of the CDR3 is 12 residues. V lost 1 base and J 8 bases, leaving 5 bases between the germline ends. CDR3 sequence reads: CASSLVFEKLFF. Written as DNA, the CDR3 is TGTGCCAGCAGCTTAGTCTTCGAAAAACTGTTTTTT.

The V call is TRBV5-4, the J call TRBJ2-7; 8 positions match TRBD1. Germline assignment: CDR1 SGHNT and CDR2 YYREEE (reference sequence). V was pared by 2 bases and J by 5 bases, with 3 bases of the junction left unmatched. There are 13 residues in the CDR3. CDR3 residues: CASSLDRGHEQYF. The CDR3 DNA reads as TGTGCCAGCAGCTTAGACAGGGGCCACGAGCAGTACTTC.

The chain employs TRBV30 and TRBJ1-5; D unclear. CDR3 size: 15 residues. The V end was cut by 0 bases, the J end by 2 bases, with 11 bases between. In germline, CDR1 is GTSNPN, CDR2 SVGIG (reference sequence). CDR3 protein: CAWSVGQARNQPQHF. CDR3 sequence (DNA): TGTGCCTGGAGTGTTGGTCAGGCCCGCAATCAGCCCCAGCATTTT.

V usage is TRBV19 and J usage is TRBJ2-1; TRBD2 is a possible D gene (6 bases). This CDR3 is built from 13 residues. The V gene's germline CDR1 is LNHDA and CDR2 SQIVND (reference sequence). V was trimmed by 5 bases and J by 6 bases, leaving 11 bases between them. The CDR3 nucleotides are TGTGCCAGTAGTGAGGGACTGGTCAATGAGCAGTTCTTC. The encoded protein is CASSEGLVNEQFF.

This clone was detected only a few times. CDR3 sequence (DNA): TGTGCCTCCATAGCGGCCTTGAACACCGGGGAGCTGTTTTTT. Protein sequence: CASIAALNTGELFF. The chain employs TRBV30 and TRBJ2-2; tentatively, D is TRBD2 (6 bases). V lost 7 bases and J 1 base, leaving 13 bases between the germline ends. The CDR3 runs 14 residues. Germline CDR1 reads GTSNPN; CDR2 reads SVGIG (reference sequence). Full variable domain (outside the CDR3, taken from reference TRBV30 and TRBJ2-2): SQTIHQWPATLVQPVGSPLSLECTVEGTSNPNLYWYRQAAGRGLQLLFYSVGIGQISSEVPQNLSASRPQDRQFILSSKKLLLSDSGFYLCASIAALNTGELFFGEGSRLTVL.